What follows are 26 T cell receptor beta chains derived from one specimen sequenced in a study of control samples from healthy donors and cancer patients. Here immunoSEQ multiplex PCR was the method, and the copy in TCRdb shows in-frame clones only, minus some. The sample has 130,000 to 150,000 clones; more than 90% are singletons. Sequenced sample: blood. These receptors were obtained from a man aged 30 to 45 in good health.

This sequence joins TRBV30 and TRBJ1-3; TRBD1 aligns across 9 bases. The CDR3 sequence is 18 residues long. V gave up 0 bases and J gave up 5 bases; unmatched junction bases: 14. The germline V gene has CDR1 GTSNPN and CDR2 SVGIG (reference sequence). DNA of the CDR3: TGTGCCTGGAGTGTACTTTCCACAATTGGACAGGGGAGAAACACCATATATTTT. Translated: CAWSVLSTIGQGRNTIYF.

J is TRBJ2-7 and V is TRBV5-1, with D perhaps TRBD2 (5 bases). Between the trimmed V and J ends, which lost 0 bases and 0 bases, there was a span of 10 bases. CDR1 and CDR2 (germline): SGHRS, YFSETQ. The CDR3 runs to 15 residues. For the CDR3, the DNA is TGCGCCAGCAGCTTGGTAACCGGGGTCTCCTACGAGCAGTACTTC. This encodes CASSLVTGVSYEQYF.

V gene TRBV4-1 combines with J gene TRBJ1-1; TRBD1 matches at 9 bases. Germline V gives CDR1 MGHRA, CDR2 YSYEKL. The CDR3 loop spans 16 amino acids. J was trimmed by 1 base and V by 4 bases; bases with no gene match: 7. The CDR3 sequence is CASSPWTGASNTEAFF. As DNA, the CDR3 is TGCGCCAGCAGCCCGTGGACAGGGGCTTCGAACACTGAAGCTTTCTTT.

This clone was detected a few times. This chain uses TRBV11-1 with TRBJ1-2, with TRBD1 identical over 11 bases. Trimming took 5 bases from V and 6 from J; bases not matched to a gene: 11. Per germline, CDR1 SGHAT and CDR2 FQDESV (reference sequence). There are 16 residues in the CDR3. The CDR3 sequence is CASSKRTGGPGDGYTF. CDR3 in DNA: TGTGCCAGCAGCAAAAGGACAGGGGGCCCAGGGGATGGCTACACCTTC.

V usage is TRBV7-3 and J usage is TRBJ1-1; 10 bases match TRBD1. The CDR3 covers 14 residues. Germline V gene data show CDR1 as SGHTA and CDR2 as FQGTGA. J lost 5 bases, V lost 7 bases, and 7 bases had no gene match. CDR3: CASKRTGGNTEAFF. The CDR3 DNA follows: TGTGCCAGCAAGAGGACAGGGGGAAATACTGAAGCTTTCTTT.

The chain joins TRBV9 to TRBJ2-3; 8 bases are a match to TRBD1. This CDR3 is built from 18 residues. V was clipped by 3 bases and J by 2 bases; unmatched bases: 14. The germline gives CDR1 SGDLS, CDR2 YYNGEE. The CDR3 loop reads CASSASPSGGYNTDTQYF. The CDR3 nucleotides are TGTGCCAGCAGCGCCTCTCCCTCAGGGGGCTACAACACAGATACGCAGTATTTT.

The CDR3 sequence is CATSEEDRANGYTF. CDR3 nucleotide sequence: TGTGCCACCAGTGAGGAGGACAGGGCTAATGGCTACACCTTC. The chain joins TRBV15 to TRBJ1-2; TRBD1 agrees at 8 bases. J was trimmed by 6 bases and V by 6 bases; bases with no gene match: 9. The V gene's germline CDR1 is LNHNV and CDR2 YYDKDF (reference sequence). This CDR3 has 14 amino acids. Drawing the rest from reference TRBV15 and TRBJ1-2, the complete variable domain is DAMVIQNPRYQVTQFGKPVTLSCSQTLNHNVMYWYQQKSSQAPKLLFHYYDKDFNNEADTPDNFQSRRPNTSFCFLDIRSPGLGDTAMYLCATSEEDRANGYTFGSGTRLTVV.

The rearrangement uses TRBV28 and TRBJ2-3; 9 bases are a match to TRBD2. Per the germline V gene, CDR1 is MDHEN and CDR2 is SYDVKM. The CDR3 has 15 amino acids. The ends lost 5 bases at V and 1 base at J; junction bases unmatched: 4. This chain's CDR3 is CASSQLAGGTDTQYF. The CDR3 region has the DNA TGTGCCAGCAGTCAATTAGCGGGGGGCACAGATACGCAGTATTTT.

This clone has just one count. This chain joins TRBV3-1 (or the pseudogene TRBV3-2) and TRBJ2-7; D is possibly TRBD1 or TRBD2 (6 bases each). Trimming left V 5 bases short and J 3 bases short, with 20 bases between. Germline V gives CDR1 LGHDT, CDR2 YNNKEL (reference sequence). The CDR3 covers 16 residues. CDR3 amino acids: CASSIAGHGALYEQYF. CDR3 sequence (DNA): TGTGCCAGCAGCATCGCGGGACACGGGGCCCTCTACGAGCAGTACTTC.

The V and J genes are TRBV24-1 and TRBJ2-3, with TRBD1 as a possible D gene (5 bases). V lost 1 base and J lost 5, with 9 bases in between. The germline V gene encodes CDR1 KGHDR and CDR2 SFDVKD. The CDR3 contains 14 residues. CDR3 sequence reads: CATSDLGVEDTQYF. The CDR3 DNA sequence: TGTGCCACCAGTGATTTAGGGGTAGAAGATACGCAGTATTTT.

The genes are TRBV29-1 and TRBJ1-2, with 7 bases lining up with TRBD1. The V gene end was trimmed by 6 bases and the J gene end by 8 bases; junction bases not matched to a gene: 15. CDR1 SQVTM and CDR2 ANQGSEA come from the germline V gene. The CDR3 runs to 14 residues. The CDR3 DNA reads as TGCAGCGTCGAACCCTTAAACGACAGGGACGGCTACACCTTC. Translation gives CSVEPLNDRDGYTF.

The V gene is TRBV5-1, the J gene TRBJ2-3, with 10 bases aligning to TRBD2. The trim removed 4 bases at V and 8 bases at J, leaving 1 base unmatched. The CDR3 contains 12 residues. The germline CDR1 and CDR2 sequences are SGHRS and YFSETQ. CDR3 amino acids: CASSQRGGTQYF. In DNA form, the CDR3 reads TGCGCCAGCAGCCAGCGGGGGGGTACGCAGTATTTT.

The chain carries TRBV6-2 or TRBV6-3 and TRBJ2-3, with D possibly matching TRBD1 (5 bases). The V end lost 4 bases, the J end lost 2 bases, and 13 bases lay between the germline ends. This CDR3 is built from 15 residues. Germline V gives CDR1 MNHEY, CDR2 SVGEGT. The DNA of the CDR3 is TGTGCCAGCAGTTTTTATGGGGCCAACACAGATACGCAGTATTTT. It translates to CASSFYGANTDTQYF.

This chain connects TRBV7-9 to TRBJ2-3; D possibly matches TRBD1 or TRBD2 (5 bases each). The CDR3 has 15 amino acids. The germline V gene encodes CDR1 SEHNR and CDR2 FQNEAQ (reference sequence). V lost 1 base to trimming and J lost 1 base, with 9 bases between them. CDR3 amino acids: CASSLGGVRTDTQYF. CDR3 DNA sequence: TGTGCCAGCAGCTTAGGAGGGGTACGCACAGATACGCAGTATTTT. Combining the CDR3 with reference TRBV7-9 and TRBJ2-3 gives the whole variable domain DTGVSQNPRHKITKRGQNVTFRCDPISEHNRLYWYRQTLGQGPEFLTYFQNEAQLEKSRLLSDRFSAERPKGSFSTLEIQRTEQGDSAMYLCASSLGGVRTDTQYFGPGTRLTVL.

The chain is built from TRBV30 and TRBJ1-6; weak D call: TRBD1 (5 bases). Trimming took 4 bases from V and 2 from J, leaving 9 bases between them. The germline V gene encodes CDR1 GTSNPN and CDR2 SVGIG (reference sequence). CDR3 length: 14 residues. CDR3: CAWNPGAYNSPLHF. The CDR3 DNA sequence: TGTGCCTGGAACCCGGGGGCCTATAATTCACCCCTCCACTTT.

The CDR3 nucleotides read TGTGCCAGCAAGAAGGCAGGGCCCACGAATCAGCCCCAGCATTTT. Protein sequence: CASKKAGPTNQPQHF. The chain combines TRBV2 with TRBJ1-5, with D possibly matching TRBD1 (5 bases). This CDR3 region has 15 residues. Trimming pared 7 bases from V and 4 bases from J, leaving 17 bases between. Germline V lookup: CDR1 SNHLY, CDR2 FYNNEI.

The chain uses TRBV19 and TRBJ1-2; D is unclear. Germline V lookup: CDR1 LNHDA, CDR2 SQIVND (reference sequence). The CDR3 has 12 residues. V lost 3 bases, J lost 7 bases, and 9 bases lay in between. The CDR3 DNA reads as TGTGCCAGTAGTATGGGAACTCCTGGCTACACCTTC. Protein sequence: CASSMGTPGYTF.

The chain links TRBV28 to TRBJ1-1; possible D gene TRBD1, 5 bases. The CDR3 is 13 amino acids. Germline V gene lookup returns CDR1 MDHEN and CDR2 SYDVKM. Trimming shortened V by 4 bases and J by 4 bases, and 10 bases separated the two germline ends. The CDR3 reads CASSYGDSTEAFF. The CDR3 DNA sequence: TGTGCCAGCAGTTACGGAGACAGCACTGAAGCTTTCTTT.

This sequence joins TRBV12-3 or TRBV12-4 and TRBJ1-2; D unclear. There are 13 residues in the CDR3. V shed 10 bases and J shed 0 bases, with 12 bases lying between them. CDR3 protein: CATTQRANYGYTF. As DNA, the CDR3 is TGTGCCACCACCCAGCGGGCTAACTATGGCTACACCTTC.

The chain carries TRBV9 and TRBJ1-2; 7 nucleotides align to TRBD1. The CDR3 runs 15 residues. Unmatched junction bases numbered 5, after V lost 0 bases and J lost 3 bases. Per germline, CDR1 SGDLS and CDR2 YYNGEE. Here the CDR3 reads CASSVDGGGHYGYTF. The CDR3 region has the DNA TGTGCCAGCAGCGTAGACGGAGGGGGCCACTATGGCTACACCTTC.

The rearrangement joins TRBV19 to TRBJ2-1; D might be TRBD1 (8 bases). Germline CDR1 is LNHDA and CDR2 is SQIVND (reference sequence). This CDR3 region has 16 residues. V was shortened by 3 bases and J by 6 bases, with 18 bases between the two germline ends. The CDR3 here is CASSIVHRGGGNEQFF. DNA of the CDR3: TGTGCCAGTAGTATCGTCCACAGGGGGGGAGGCAATGAGCAGTTCTTC.

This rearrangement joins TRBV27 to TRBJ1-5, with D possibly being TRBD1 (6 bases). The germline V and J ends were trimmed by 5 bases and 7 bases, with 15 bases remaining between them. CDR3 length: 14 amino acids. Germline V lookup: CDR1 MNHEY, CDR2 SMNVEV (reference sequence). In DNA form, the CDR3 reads TGTGCCAGCAGTCTCACAGGGAAAGGACAGCCCCAGCATTTT. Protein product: CASSLTGKGQPQHF.

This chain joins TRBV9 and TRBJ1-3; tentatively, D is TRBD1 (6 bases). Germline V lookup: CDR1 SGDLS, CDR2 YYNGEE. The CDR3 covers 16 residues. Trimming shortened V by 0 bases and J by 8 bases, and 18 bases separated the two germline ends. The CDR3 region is CASSVALLQGRDTIYF. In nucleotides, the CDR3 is TGTGCCAGCAGCGTAGCTCTATTGCAGGGGAGGGACACCATATATTTT.

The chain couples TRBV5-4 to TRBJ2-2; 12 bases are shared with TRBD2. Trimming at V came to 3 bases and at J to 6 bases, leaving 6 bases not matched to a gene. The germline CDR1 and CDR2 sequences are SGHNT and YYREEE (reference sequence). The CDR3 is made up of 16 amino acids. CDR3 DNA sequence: TGTGCCAGCAGCTCCCAGACTAGCGGGGGCCCCGGGGAGCTGTTTTTT. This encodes CASSSQTSGGPGELFF.

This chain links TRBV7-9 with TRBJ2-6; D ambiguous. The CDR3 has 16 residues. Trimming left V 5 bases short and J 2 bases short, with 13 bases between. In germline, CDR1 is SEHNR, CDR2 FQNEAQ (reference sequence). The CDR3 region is CASSLASPAGANVLTF. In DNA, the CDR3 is TGTGCCAGCAGCCTTGCCTCCCCGGCTGGGGCCAACGTCCTGACTTTC.

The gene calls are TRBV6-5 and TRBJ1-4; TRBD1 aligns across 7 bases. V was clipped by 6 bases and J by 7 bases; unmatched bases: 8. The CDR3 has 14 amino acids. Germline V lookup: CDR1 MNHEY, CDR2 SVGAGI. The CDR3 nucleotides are TGTGCCAGCAGAAAGACAGCAGGGGGTGAAAAACTGTTTTTT. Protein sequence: CASRKTAGGEKLFF.